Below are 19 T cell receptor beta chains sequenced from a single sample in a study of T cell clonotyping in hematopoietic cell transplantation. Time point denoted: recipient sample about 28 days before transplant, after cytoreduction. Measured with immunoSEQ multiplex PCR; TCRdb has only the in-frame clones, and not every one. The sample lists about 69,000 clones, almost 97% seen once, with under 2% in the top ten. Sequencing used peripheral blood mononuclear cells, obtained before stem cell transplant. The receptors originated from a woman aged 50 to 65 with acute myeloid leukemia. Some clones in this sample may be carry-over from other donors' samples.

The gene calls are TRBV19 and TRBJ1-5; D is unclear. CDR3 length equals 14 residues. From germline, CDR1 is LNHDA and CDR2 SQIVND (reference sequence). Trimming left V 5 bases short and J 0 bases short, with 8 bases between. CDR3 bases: TGTGCCAGTAGTCCCAGATATAGCAATCAGCCCCAGCATTTT. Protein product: CASSPRYSNQPQHF.

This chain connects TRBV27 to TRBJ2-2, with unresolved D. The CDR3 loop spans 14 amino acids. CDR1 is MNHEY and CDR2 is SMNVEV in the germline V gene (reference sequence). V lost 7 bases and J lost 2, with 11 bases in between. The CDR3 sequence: CASNPDPNTGELFF. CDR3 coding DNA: TGTGCCAGCAATCCCGACCCAAACACCGGGGAGCTGTTTTTT.

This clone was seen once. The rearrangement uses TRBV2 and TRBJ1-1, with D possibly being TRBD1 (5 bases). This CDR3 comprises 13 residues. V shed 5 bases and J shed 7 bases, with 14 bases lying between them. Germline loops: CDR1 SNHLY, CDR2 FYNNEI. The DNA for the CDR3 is TGTGCCAGCAGTCGCGGGACGCAGATTGAAGCTTTCTTT. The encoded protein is CASSRGTQIEAFF. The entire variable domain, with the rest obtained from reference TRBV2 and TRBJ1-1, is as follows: EPEVTQTPSHQVTQMGQEVILRCVPISNHLYFYWYRQILGQKVEFLVSFYNNEISEKSEIFDDQFSVERPDGSNFTLKIRSTKLEDSAMYFCASSRGTQIEAFFGQGTRLTVV.

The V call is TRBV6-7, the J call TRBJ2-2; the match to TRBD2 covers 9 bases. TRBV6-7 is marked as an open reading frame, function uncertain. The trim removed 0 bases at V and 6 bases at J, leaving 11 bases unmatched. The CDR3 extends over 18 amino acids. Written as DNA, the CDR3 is TGTGCCAGCAGTTACTCGAGGGTAGGGCGGGAGGGGGCCGGGGAGCTGTTTTTT. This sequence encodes CASSYSRVGREGAGELFF.

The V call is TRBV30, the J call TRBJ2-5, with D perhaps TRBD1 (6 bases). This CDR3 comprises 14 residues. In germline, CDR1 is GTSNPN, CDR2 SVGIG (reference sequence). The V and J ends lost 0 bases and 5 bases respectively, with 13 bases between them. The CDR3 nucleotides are TGTGCCTGGAGTGTACAGGGCTTTTGGGAGACCCAGTACTTC. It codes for CAWSVQGFWETQYF.

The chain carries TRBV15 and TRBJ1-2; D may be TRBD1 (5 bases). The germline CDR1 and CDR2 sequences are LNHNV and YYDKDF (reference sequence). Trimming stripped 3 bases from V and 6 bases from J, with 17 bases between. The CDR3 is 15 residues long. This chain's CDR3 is CATSRGTQIGNGYTF. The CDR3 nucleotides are TGTGCCACCAGCAGGGGGACTCAAATCGGGAATGGCTACACCTTC.

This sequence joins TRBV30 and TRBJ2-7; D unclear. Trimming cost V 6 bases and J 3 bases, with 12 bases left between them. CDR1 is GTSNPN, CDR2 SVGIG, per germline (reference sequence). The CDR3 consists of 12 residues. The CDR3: CACDLMGYEQYF. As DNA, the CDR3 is TGTGCCTGCGACTTAATGGGCTACGAGCAGTACTTC.

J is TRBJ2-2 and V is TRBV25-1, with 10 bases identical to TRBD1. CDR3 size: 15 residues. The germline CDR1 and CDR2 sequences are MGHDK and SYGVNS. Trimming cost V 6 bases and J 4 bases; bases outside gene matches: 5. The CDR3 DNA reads TGTGCCAGCAGCCGACAGGGGGCTTTCACCGGGGAGCTGTTTTTT. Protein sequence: CASSRQGAFTGELFF. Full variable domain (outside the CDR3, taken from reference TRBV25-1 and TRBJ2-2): EADIYQTPRYLVIGTGKKITLECSQTMGHDKMYWYQQDPGMELHLIHYSYGVNSTEKGDLSSESTVSRIRTEHFPLTLESARPSHTSQYLCASSRQGAFTGELFFGEGSRLTVL.

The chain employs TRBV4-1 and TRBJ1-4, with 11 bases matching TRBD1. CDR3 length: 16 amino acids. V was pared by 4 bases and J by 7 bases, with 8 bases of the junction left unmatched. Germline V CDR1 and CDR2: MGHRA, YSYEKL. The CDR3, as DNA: TGCGCCAGCAGCCGAAACCCGGGACAGGGGGGTGAAAAACTGTTTTTT. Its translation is CASSRNPGQGGEKLFF.

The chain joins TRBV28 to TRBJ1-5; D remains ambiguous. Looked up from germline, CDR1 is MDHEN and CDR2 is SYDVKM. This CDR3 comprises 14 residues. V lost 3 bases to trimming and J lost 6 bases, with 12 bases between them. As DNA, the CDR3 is TGTGCCAGCAGTTTGCAAGGAGCCGTTCAGCCCCAGCATTTT. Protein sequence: CASSLQGAVQPQHF.

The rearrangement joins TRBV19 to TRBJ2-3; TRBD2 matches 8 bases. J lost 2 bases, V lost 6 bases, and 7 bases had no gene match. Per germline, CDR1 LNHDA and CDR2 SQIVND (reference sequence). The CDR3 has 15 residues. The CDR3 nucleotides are TGTGCCAGTAGAAGAGCGGGAGAGACCACAGATACGCAGTATTTT. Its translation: CASRRAGETTDTQYF. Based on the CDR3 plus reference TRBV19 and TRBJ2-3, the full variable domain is DGGITQSPKYLFRKEGQNVTLSCEQNLNHDAMYWYRQDPGQGLRLIYYSQIVNDFQKGDIAEGYSVSREKKESFPLTVTSAQKNPTAFYLCASRRAGETTDTQYFGPGTRLTVL.

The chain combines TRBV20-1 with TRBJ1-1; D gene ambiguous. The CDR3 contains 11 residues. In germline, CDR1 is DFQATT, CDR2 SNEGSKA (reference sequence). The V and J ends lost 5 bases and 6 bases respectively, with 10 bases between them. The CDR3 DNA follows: TGCAGTGCTGGAGTGGTGGCTGAAGCTTTCTTT. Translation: CSAGVVAEAFF.

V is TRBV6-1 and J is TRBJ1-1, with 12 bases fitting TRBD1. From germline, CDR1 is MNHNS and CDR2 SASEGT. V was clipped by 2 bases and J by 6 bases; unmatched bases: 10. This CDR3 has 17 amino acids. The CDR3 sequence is CASSERRDRGPSAEAFF. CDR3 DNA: TGTGCCAGCAGTGAACGTCGGGACAGGGGGCCTTCAGCTGAAGCTTTCTTT.

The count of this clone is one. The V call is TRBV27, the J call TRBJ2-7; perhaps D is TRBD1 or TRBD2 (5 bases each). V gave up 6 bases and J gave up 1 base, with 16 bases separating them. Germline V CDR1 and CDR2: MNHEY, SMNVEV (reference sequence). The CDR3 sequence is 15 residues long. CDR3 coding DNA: TGTGCCAGCAGCACAACCGGGACGGCGTCCTACGAGCAGTACTTC. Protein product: CASSTTGTASYEQYF.

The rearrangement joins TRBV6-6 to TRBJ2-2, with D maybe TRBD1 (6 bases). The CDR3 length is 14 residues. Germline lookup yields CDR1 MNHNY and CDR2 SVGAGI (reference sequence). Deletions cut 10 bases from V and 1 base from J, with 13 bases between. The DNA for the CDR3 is TGTGCCACCCGGGACACGCAGAACACCGGGGAGCTGTTTTTT. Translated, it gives CATRDTQNTGELFF.

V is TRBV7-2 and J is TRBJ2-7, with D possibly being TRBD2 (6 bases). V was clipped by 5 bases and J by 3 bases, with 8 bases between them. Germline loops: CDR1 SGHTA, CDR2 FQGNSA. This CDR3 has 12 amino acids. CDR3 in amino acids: CASSGDFYEQYF. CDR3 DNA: TGTGCCAGCAGCGGGGACTTCTACGAGCAGTACTTC.

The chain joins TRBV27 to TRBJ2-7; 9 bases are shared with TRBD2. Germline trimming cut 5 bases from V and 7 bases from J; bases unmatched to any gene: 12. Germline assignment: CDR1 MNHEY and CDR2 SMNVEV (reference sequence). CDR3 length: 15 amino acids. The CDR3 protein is CASSPWDRAGGEQYF. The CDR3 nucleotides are TGTGCCAGCAGTCCATGGGACCGGGCGGGGGGGGAGCAGTACTTC.

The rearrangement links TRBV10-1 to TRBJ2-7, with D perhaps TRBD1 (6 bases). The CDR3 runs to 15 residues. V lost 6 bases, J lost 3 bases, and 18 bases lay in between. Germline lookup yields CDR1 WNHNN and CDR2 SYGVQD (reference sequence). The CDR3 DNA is TGCGCCAGCAGCGCTCAGGGGTTTGGGAGCTACGAGCAGTACTTC. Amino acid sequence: CASSAQGFGSYEQYF.

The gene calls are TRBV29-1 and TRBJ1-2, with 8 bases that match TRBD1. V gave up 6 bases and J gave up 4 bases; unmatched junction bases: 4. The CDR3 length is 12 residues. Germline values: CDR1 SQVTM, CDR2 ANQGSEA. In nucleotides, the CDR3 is TGCAGCGTCGGAGACAGGGGCTATGGCTACACCTTC. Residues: CSVGDRGYGYTF. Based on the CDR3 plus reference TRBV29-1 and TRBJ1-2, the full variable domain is SAVISQKPSRDICQRGTSLTIQCQVDSQVTMMFWYRQQPGQSLTLIATANQGSEATYESGFVIDKFPISRPNLTFSTLTVSNMSPEDSSIYLCSVGDRGYGYTFGSGTRLTVV.